The T cell receptor (beta chain) described here comes from a study of cytomegalovirus exposure and HLA in healthy donors. Across the study: A preliminary data release comprised around 85 million unique TCRs obtained from HLA-typed donors.

PCR amplification relied on 60 Vbeta primers (plus 13 Jbeta primers). Here immunoSEQ multiplex PCR was the method, and the copy in TCRdb shows in-frame clones only, minus some. The sample has over 95,000 clones, 70% to 85% seen once. This clone has only a few counts. Its antigen is undetermined. General observations from the study: In a later analysis, TCR beta V- and J-gene trimming was associated with a missense DCLRE1C variant. Overall, approximately 150 TCR beta chains were annotated as cytomegalovirus-associated.

The specimen sequenced was PBMCs. This TCR was sampled from a man aged 35 to 55 in good health and CMV-seropositive.

The CDR3: CASSQGAGNSPLHF. The CDR3 DNA sequence: TGCGCCAGCAGCCAAGGGGCGGGAAATTCACCCCTCCACTTT. The J gene is TRBJ1-6, the V gene TRBV4-1; D is ambiguous. CDR3 length equals 14 residues. CDR1 and CDR2 (germline): MGHRA, YSYEKL. V shed 1 base and J shed 7 bases, with 8 bases lying between them.